These T cell receptor beta chains were read from a single sample in a study of cytomegalovirus exposure and HLA in healthy donors. TCRdb's copy holds only in-frame clones and misses some; the assay was immunoSEQ multiplex PCR. Seen here are 240,000 or so clones, 81% observed once, and the top ten hold 7% to 9%. The sequenced material came from PBMCs. The receptors come from a woman aged 55 to 70 in good health and CMV-seropositive. Each CDR3 is given with its conserved first and last residue. Fields, in order: V gene, J gene, clone size, D gene, CDR3 DNA, CDR3 protein. The D gene is left open where the match is weak. Clone size, where shown, is once, few, many, or a class for clones that have expanded.

>TRBV19|TRBJ1-2|-|TRBD1
TGTGCCAGTAACATTCCACAGGGGGCCGGCTACACCTTC
CASNIPQGAGYTF
>TRBV27|TRBJ2-7|-|-
TGTGCCAGCAGTTGGGCTAGCAGGAGGAACTACGAGCAGTACTTC
CASSWASRRNYEQYF
>TRBV9|TRBJ1-5|-|-
TGTGCCAGCAGCGTAGGTAATGGCAATCAGCCCCAGCATTTT
CASSVGNGNQPQHF
>TRBV5-1|TRBJ2-1|-|-
TGCGCCAGCAGCCCAGAGCGGCTGTCCAATGAGCAGTTCTTC
CASSPERLSNEQFF
>TRBV11-2|TRBJ2-3|-|-
TGTGCCAGCAGCTCGGGAGTGGTTACCGATACGCAGTATTTT
CASSSGVVTDTQYF
>TRBV6-5|TRBJ2-7|-|-
TGTGCCAGCAGACAGCAGGGGCAGGGCTCCTACGAGCAGTACTTC
CASRQQGQGSYEQYF
>TRBV5-4|TRBJ2-7|-|-
TGTGCCAGCAGCCGAACAGGGGAGGTAACCTACGAGCAGTACTTC
CASSRTGEVTYEQYF
>TRBV6-5|TRBJ2-7|-|-
TGTGCCAGCAGTTTGGCGGCGAGCGCCTACGAGCAGTACTTC
CASSLAASAYEQYF
>TRBV5-1|TRBJ1-1|-|-
TGCGCCAGCATACCGTCAGCAGGGGAGGGCACTGAAGCTTTCTTT
CASIPSAGEGTEAFF
>TRBV19|TRBJ1-1|-|-
TGTGCCAGTGAGGGATTAATGAACACTGAAGCTTTCTTT
CASEGLMNTEAFF
>TRBV6-5|TRBJ2-2|-|TRBD1
TGTGCCAGCAGCCGACAGGGCGCGACCGGGGAGCTGTTTTTT
CASSRQGATGELFF
>TRBV12-5|TRBJ1-1|-|-
TGTGCTAGTGGTTTAATAGCTCAGGGGAGCACTGAAGCTTTCTTT
CASGLIAQGSTEAFF
>TRBV18|TRBJ1-1|-|-
TGTGCCAGCTCGGGCAGAAGAGGGTCTGAAGCTTTCTTT
CASSGRRGSEAFF
>TRBV7-9|TRBJ1-1|-|TRBD1
TGTGCCAGCAGCTTAGCGGGACAGGGGGCGAGCACTGAAGCTTTCTTT
CASSLAGQGASTEAFF
>TRBV5-1|TRBJ2-1|-|TRBD1
TGCGCCAGCAGCTGGGGACAGGGGGCTCGGAATGAGCAGTTCTTC
CASSWGQGARNEQFF
>TRBV28|TRBJ2-1|few|TRBD1
TGTGCCAGCAGTCCTCCGGGACAGCTGGTCAATGAGCAGTTCTTC
CASSPPGQLVNEQFF
>TRBV19|TRBJ2-7|-|-
TGTGCCAGTAGTCCTGGCGGGAACAGCGCCCACTACGAGCAGTACTTC
CASSPGGNSAHYEQYF
>TRBV5-1|TRBJ2-1|once|TRBD2
TGCGCCAGCAGCTTCGCGACTAGCGGGAGCCGCAATGAGCAGTTCTTC
CASSFATSGSRNEQFF
>TRBV18|TRBJ1-2|once|TRBD1
TGTGCCAGCTCACCACCGGACAGGGGGCGAAGAACCTATGGCTACACCTTC
CASSPPDRGRRTYGYTF
>TRBV30|TRBJ2-5|-|TRBD2
TGTGCCTGGAGAACTAGCGGGAGGGAGACCCAGTACTTC
CAWRTSGRETQYF
>TRBV5-1|TRBJ1-5|-|TRBD1
TGCGCCAGCAGCCCGGGACAGCACAATCAGCCCCAGCATTTT
CASSPGQHNQPQHF
>TRBV10-3|TRBJ1-1|-|-
TGTGCCATCAGTTCAGGGTGGGCTGAAGCTTTCTTT
CAISSGWAEAFF
>TRBV14|TRBJ2-7|-|-
TGTGCCAGCAGCCTCGGACAGCGCTACATCTACGAGCAGTACTTC
CASSLGQRYIYEQYF
>TRBV27|TRBJ2-1|-|-
TGTGCCAGCAGTTTAAGAGGGTCCAATGAGCAGTTCTTC
CASSLRGSNEQFF
>TRBV7-9|TRBJ2-2|-|TRBD2
TGTGCCAGCCGCGGGAGAGTAGGCACCGGGGAGCTGTTTTTT
CASRGRVGTGELFF
>TRBV5-1|TRBJ2-7|-|TRBD1
TGCGCCAGCAGCTCGGGACAGCCCTACGAGCAGTACTTC
CASSSGQPYEQYF
>TRBV5-5|TRBJ2-4|-|TRBD1
TGTGCCAGCAGCCCAGGGACAGGGGGCGGCAAAAACATTCAGTACTTC
CASSPGTGGGKNIQYF